One sample yielded the 31 T cell receptor beta chains listed below, sequenced in a study of vaccination and CD4 T cells after COVID-19. At the Johns Hopkins FTIC core, DNA taken from cultured CD4+ T cells was sequenced by way of the Oncomine TCR Beta short-read assay. TCRdb re-called the PCR reads through MiXCR, storing one row per CDR3 protein. The sample shows 15,000 to 17,000 distinct CDR3 sequences, roughly 73% of them seen only once. The treatment was: roughly 11-day PBMC culture with coronavirus spike peptide pools or control peptides (ViraFEST assay). Their target antigens are unknown. Sequencing was performed on CD4+ T cells from blood, cultured in vitro. These receptor sequences come from a human donor who had recovered from COVID-19.

In this sample, this clonotype turned up once. The genes are TRBV7-8 and TRBJ1-1; 8 nucleotides line up with TRBD1. Germline trimming cut 3 bases from V and 1 base from J; bases unmatched to any gene: 10. This CDR3 is 17 amino acids long. CDR1 and CDR2 from the germline V gene are SGHVS and FQNEAQ. The chain's CDR3 is CASSFKKTGVRNTEAFF. CDR3 in DNA: TGTGCCAGCAGCTTCAAGAAGACAGGGGTGAGGAACACTGAAGCTTTCTTT.

This clonotype was seen a single time. The chain combines TRBV24-1 with TRBJ2-2; D unresolved. V lost 9 bases to trimming and J lost 1 base, with 8 bases between them. CDR1 is KGHDR and CDR2 is SFDVKD in the germline V gene. This CDR3 has 13 amino acids. The CDR3 sequence: CATVHKNTGELFF. The CDR3 DNA is TGTGCCACCGTACACAAGAACACCGGGGAGCTGTTTTTT.

This clonotype was counted only a few times. This rearrangement joins TRBV20-1 to TRBJ1-1, with TRBD1 matching over 11 bases. The CDR3 contains 15 residues. The germline V gene has CDR1 DFQATT and CDR2 SNEGSKA (reference sequence). Trimming cost V 3 bases and J 4 bases; bases outside gene matches: 7. The chain's CDR3 is CSASGQGAVITEAFF. The DNA of the CDR3 is TGCAGTGCTAGCGGACAGGGGGCAGTTATCACTGAAGCTTTCTTT.

The genes are TRBV20-1 and TRBJ2-2, with unresolved D. Looked up from germline, CDR1 is DFQATT and CDR2 is SNEGSKA (reference sequence). There are 15 residues in the CDR3. Trimming shortened V by 6 bases and J by 3 bases, and 17 bases separated the two germline ends. CDR3 protein: CSAPRRLVDTGELFF. CDR3 sequence (DNA): TGCAGTGCACCTCGGCGGCTTGTCGACACCGGGGAGCTGTTTTTT.

In nucleotides, the CDR3 is TGTGCCAGCAGCAGTCGACTAGCGGGAGGATTAGGAGAGACCCAGTACTTC. Translated: CASSSRLAGGLGETQYF. This chain joins TRBV21-1 and TRBJ2-5; the table's D call, TRBD2, was not checked against the DNA. TRBV21-1 is marked as a pseudogene. This CDR3 comprises 17 residues.

V and J are TRBV11-3 and TRBJ1-2; 7 bases match TRBD1. The junction had 4 bases not matched to a gene; V was cut back by 5 bases and J by 4 bases. There are 13 residues in the CDR3. Looked up from germline, CDR1 is SGHNT and CDR2 is YENEEA. The CDR3 region has the DNA TGTGCCAGCAGCAAAGGGGACAGCTATGGCTACACCTTC. Translating it yields CASSKGDSYGYTF. The full variable domain, rest sourced from reference TRBV11-3 and TRBJ1-2, is EAGVVQSPRYKIIEKKQPVAFWCNPISGHNTLYWYLQNLGQGPELLIRYENEEAVDDSQLPKDRFSAERLKGVDSTLKIQPAELGDSAVYLCASSKGDSYGYTFGSGTRLTVV.

The chain carries TRBV27 and TRBJ2-4; 11 positions match TRBD2. This CDR3 comprises 15 residues. With V trimmed by 8 bases and J by 0 bases, 3 bases remained unmatched. Germline CDR1 MNHEY, CDR2 SMNVEV (reference sequence). As DNA, the CDR3 is TGTGCCAGCTTCGGGACTAGCGGAGCCAAAAACATTCAGTACTTC. Its translation is CASFGTSGAKNIQYF.

The V call is TRBV11-2, the J call TRBJ1-1, with D unresolved. Trimming pared 7 bases from V and 10 bases from J, leaving 19 bases between. The germline V gene encodes CDR1 SGHAT and CDR2 FQNNGV. CDR3 length equals 13 residues. CDR3 sequence (DNA): TGTGCCAGCATCATTTCGGGGATGAGGAGAGCTTTCTTT. Its translation: CASIISGMRRAFF.

The chain uses TRBV19 and TRBJ2-7; 9 bases are shared with TRBD1. Germline loops: CDR1 LNHDA, CDR2 SQIVND (reference sequence). Losses at the gene ends were 8 bases for V and 3 bases for J; bases not matched to a gene: 5. This CDR3 is built from 13 residues. The DNA of the CDR3 is TGTGCCAGTGCCGACAGGGGGATCTACGAGCAGTACTTC. Residues: CASADRGIYEQYF.

The rearrangement joins TRBV5-5 to TRBJ1-6; possibly TRBD1 for D (5 bases). Trimming pared 5 bases from V and 1 base from J, leaving 7 bases between. Germline V gives CDR1 SGHKS, CDR2 YYEKEE (reference sequence). The CDR3 consists of 14 residues. In nucleotides, the CDR3 is TGTGCCAGCAGGCCAGGGTCCTATAATTCACCCCTCCACTTT. It specifies CASRPGSYNSPLHF.

This rearrangement joins TRBV2 to TRBJ1-5, with a possible D match to TRBD1 (5 bases). The CDR3 has 15 amino acids. Trimming took off 2 bases at V and 3 bases at J, with 11 bases between the two ends. Germline CDR1 is SNHLY and CDR2 is FYNNEI. CDR3 sequence (DNA): TGTGCCAGCAGTGAATGGGGCGGGATCAATCAGCCCCAGCATTTT. Protein sequence: CASSEWGGINQPQHF.

The chain uses TRBV25-1 and TRBJ1-6; D uncertain. This CDR3 comprises 13 residues. Trimming shortened V by 3 bases and J by 6 bases, and 6 bases separated the two germline ends. From germline, CDR1 is MGHDK and CDR2 SYGVNS. CDR3 region: CASSERGNSPLHF. The CDR3 DNA reads as TGTGCCAGCAGTGAGCGGGGTAATTCACCCCTCCACTTT.

The V call is TRBV6-5, the J call TRBJ1-2; no reliable D call. Germline V lookup: CDR1 MNHEY, CDR2 SVGAGI. V was pared by 2 bases and J by 4 bases, with 11 bases between. CDR3 length equals 14 residues. CDR3 DNA: TGTGCCAGCAGTTACGGCGCGTGGAGCTATGGCTACACCTTC. This gives the protein CASSYGAWSYGYTF.

V usage is TRBV19 and J usage is TRBJ1-2, with D possibly matching TRBD1 (5 bases). Germline-derived CDR1 and CDR2 are LNHDA and SQIVND (reference sequence). V was cut by 7 bases and J by 12 bases, with 18 bases left in between. The CDR3 runs 12 residues. The CDR3 loop is CASTSDAGVHTF. Written as DNA, the CDR3 is TGTGCCAGTACCTCCGACGCGGGGGTTCACACCTTC.

The chain employs TRBV20-1 and TRBJ1-4; 10 nucleotides line up with TRBD1. The CDR3 runs to 13 residues. From germline, CDR1 is DFQATT and CDR2 SNEGSKA (reference sequence). Trimming cost V 4 bases and J 10 bases; bases outside gene matches: 6. This CDR3 reads CSATSGTGVKLFF. The CDR3 DNA reads TGCAGTGCTACCTCCGGGACAGGGGTAAAACTGTTTTTT.

The V gene is TRBV29-1, the J gene TRBJ1-2; 9 nucleotides line up with TRBD1. There are 16 residues in the CDR3. Trimming cost V 1 base and J 5 bases; bases outside gene matches: 11. The germline CDR1 and CDR2 sequences are SQVTM and ANQGSEA. The CDR3 nucleotides are TGCAGCGTTGAAGGCCCACAGGGGGCGCTTAGGTATGGCTACACCTTC. Translating gives CSVEGPQGALRYGYTF.

The J gene is TRBJ2-3, the V gene TRBV4-1; 7 positions agree with TRBD1. V shed 4 bases and J 2 bases; nucleotides not matched to a gene: 12. This CDR3 contains 17 residues. Per the germline V gene, CDR1 is MGHRA and CDR2 is YSYEKL. CDR3 in amino acids: CASSRHTGTVSTDTQYF. DNA of the CDR3: TGCGCCAGCAGCCGACACACCGGGACAGTGTCCACAGATACGCAGTATTTT.

The genes are TRBV19 and TRBJ1-1, with D unclear. Trimming removed 8 bases at V and 3 bases at J, with 10 bases between. This CDR3 spans 12 amino acids. The germline V gene encodes CDR1 LNHDA and CDR2 SQIVND (reference sequence). CDR3 DNA: TGTGCCAGTCGGATCAGCTACACTGAAGCTTTCTTT. This gives the protein CASRISYTEAFF.

This clonotype was detected only once. The chain links TRBV6-2 or TRBV6-3 to TRBJ2-7, with D unclear. Trimming stripped 2 bases from V and 5 bases from J, with 4 bases between. Germline V gives CDR1 MNHEY, CDR2 SVGEGT. This CDR3 has 11 amino acids. In DNA form, the CDR3 reads TGTGCCAGCAGTTACAAAGACGAGCAGTACTTC. Amino acids: CASSYKDEQYF.

The chain recombines TRBV6-5 with TRBJ1-6, with 10 bases aligning to TRBD1. The CDR3 is 18 residues long. The ends lost 2 bases at V and 14 bases at J; junction bases unmatched: 18. The germline V gene has CDR1 MNHEY and CDR2 SVGAGI. CDR3 loop: CASSYETPTGGKNKALHF. The CDR3 DNA reads as TGTGCCAGCAGTTACGAGACCCCGACAGGGGGCAAAAACAAGGCCCTCCACTTT.

The rearrangement links TRBV7-3 to TRBJ2-1; D call uncertain. Germline CDR1 and CDR2: SGHTA and FQGTGA. This CDR3 is built from 16 residues. Trimming removed 4 bases from V and 0 bases from J, with 13 bases in between. The DNA for the CDR3 is TGTGCCAGCAGCTCCGCTCCTGGAGTCTCCTACAATGAGCAGTTCTTC. The encoded protein is CASSSAPGVSYNEQFF.

The chain uses TRBV10-3 and TRBJ1-3, with D possibly TRBD1 on 5 matching bases. The germline V and J ends were trimmed by 11 bases and 0 bases, with 11 bases remaining between them. The V gene's germline CDR1 is ENHRY and CDR2 SYGVKD. CDR3 length equals 13 residues. The CDR3, as DNA: TGTGCCTCCGGGGGTATCTCTGGAAACACCATATATTTT. Protein product: CASGGISGNTIYF.

The chain recombines TRBV30 with TRBJ1-1; unclear D gene. CDR3 size: 13 residues. Germline-derived CDR1 and CDR2 are GTSNPN and SVGIG (reference sequence). The V end lost 1 base, the J end lost 0 bases, and 6 bases lay between the germline ends. Here the CDR3 DNA reads TGTGCCTGGAGTGATTTCATGAACACTGAAGCTTTCTTT. This gives the protein CAWSDFMNTEAFF. Based on the CDR3 plus reference TRBV30 and TRBJ1-1, the full variable domain is SQTIHQWPATLVQPVGSPLSLECTVEGTSNPNLYWYRQAAGRGLQLLFYSVGIGQISSEVPQNLSASRPQDRQFILSSKKLLLSDSGFYLCAWSDFMNTEAFFGQGTRLTVV.

The chain recombines TRBV7-2 with TRBJ2-3; D is ambiguous. V lost 4 bases and J 7 bases, leaving 12 bases between the germline ends. This CDR3 region has 13 residues. Looked up from germline, CDR1 is SGHTA and CDR2 is FQGNSA. This chain's CDR3 is CASSSRPTNTQYF. CDR3 sequence (DNA): TGTGCCAGCAGCTCCCGTCCGACGAATACGCAGTATTTT.

This clonotype was seen just once. The CDR3 nucleotides are TGTGCCACCAGTGATTGGGCAGGGGCGAGATCATTGGAGCAGTTCTTC. Protein: CATSDWAGARSLEQFF. The genes are TRBV24-1 and TRBJ2-1; TRBD1 is a possible D gene (6 bases). The CDR3 is made up of 16 amino acids. Germline loops: CDR1 KGHDR, CDR2 SFDVKD. Trimming cost V 2 bases and J 10 bases, with 20 bases left between them.

This chain joins TRBV12-3 or TRBV12-4 and TRBJ1-1, with D possibly being TRBD1 (5 bases). This CDR3 region has 12 residues. V gave up 6 bases and J gave up 4 bases, with 9 bases separating them. CDR3 protein: CASSTRGTEAFF. The DNA of the CDR3 is TGTGCCAGCAGCACTAGGGGCACTGAAGCTTTCTTT.

The rearrangement joins TRBV2 to TRBJ2-7; 10 positions match TRBD2. Germline-derived CDR1 and CDR2 are SNHLY and FYNNEI. The J segment lost 4 bases and the V segment lost 1 base, leaving 1 base of the junction unmatched. The CDR3 runs 14 residues. The CDR3 DNA follows: TGTGCCAGCAGTGAAGAGCGGGGGGGATACGAGCAGTACTTC. Translation gives CASSEERGGYEQYF.

This sequence joins TRBV25-1 and TRBJ1-2, with a weak D call TRBD1 (6 bases). The V gene lost 1 base and the J gene lost 8 bases, with 11 bases spanning the gap. CDR1 and CDR2 from the germline V gene are MGHDK and SYGVNS. The CDR3 loop spans 13 amino acids. CDR3 in amino acids: CASSEFQGRGYTF. CDR3 in DNA: TGTGCCAGCAGTGAATTCCAGGGGAGAGGCTACACCTTC.

V gene TRBV6-2 or TRBV6-3 combines with J gene TRBJ2-2; the D gene is possibly TRBD2 (6 bases). Trimming cost V 8 bases and J 5 bases, with 21 bases left between them. The germline V gene encodes CDR1 MNHEY and CDR2 SVGEGT. This CDR3 contains 16 residues. This CDR3 reads CASSLREPSRTGELFF. The CDR3 DNA reads TGTGCCAGCTCCCTGCGGGAACCTTCGAGGACCGGGGAGCTGTTTTTT.

The gene calls are TRBV20-1 and TRBJ1-5, with D possibly matching TRBD1 (5 bases). This CDR3 comprises 13 residues. V lost 5 bases and J lost 2, with 10 bases in between. Germline CDR1 DFQATT, CDR2 SNEGSKA (reference sequence). This CDR3 is CSAWGDGNQPQHF. CDR3 nucleotide sequence: TGCAGTGCTTGGGGGGATGGCAATCAGCCCCAGCATTTT.

The chain couples TRBV9 to TRBJ2-3; 8 nucleotides line up with TRBD2. Trimming at V came to 0 bases and at J to 1 base, leaving 13 bases not matched to a gene. The CDR3 is made up of 19 amino acids. CDR1 and CDR2 (germline): SGDLS, YYNGEE. In DNA form, the CDR3 reads TGTGCCAGCAGCGTAGATTCGGCGGAAAGGCGGGGGGGCACAGATACGCAGTATTTT. As protein: CASSVDSAERRGGTDTQYF.